This T cell receptor beta chain was captured in a study of blood T cell repertoires in COVID-19. J was trimmed by 1 base and V by 5 bases; bases with no gene match: 5. The length of the CDR3 is 16 residues. Germline V gene sequence: CDR1 MNHEY, CDR2 SVGEGT. The repertoire was sequenced with immunoSEQ multiplex PCR; TCRdb's copy has only in-frame clones and lacks some. This table holds a few hundred thousand clones, 80% to 85% found once. This chain joins TRBV6-2 or TRBV6-3 and TRBJ2-1, with 10 bases identical to TRBD1. The specimen was peripheral blood. This receptor was obtained from a person aged 65-85 years with COVID-19, enrolled during active disease. In DNA form, the CDR3 reads TGTGCCAGCAGTGCGACAGGGGGCGCTTCCTACAATGAGCAGTTCTTC. Translation: CASSATGGASYNEQFF.